One sample yielded the 14 T cell receptor beta chains listed below, sequenced in a study of blood T cell repertoires in COVID-19. The data were produced by immunoSEQ multiplex PCR, yet TCRdb's version contains in-frame clones alone and is incomplete. The data contain just over 50,000 clones, roughly nine tenths of them seen just once; the ten biggest clones take up about a sixth. The sample taken for sequencing was peripheral blood. The receptor set was obtained from a human donor with active COVID-19. The donor label of this sample is uncertain.

The chain combines TRBV6-1 with TRBJ1-6; D is ambiguous. CDR3 size: 15 residues. Per germline, CDR1 MNHNS and CDR2 SASEGT. V was clipped by 1 base and J by 0 bases, with 4 bases between them. In DNA, the CDR3 is TGTGCCAGCAGTGAAGTCAGCTCCTATAATTCACCCCTCCACTTT. Its translation: CASSEVSSYNSPLHF.

This clone was picked up one time. The chain uses TRBV15 and TRBJ2-3, with TRBD1 identical over 11 bases. The J segment lost 4 bases and the V segment lost 5 bases, leaving 8 bases of the junction unmatched. CDR3 size: 16 residues. Germline V lookup: CDR1 LNHNV, CDR2 YYDKDF (reference sequence). CDR3 residues: CATSVGAGQGADTQYF. The CDR3 nucleotides are TGTGCCACCAGCGTTGGCGCGGGACAGGGGGCAGATACGCAGTATTTT.

The chain has TRBV24-1 and TRBJ2-3; 8 bases line up with TRBD1. Germline values: CDR1 KGHDR, CDR2 SFDVKD. CDR3 length equals 16 residues. J lost 2 bases, V lost 2 bases, and 5 bases had no gene match. CDR3 amino acids: CATSDSGGEYTDTQYF. CDR3 DNA: TGTGCCACCAGTGATTCAGGGGGCGAATACACAGATACGCAGTATTTT.

In this sample, this clone turned up a few times. This chain joins TRBV20-1 and TRBJ1-2; no clear D gene. Trimming cost V 5 bases and J 7 bases, with 11 bases left between them. Germline V CDR1 and CDR2: DFQATT, SNEGSKA (reference sequence). The CDR3 is 11 residues long. This chain's CDR3 is CSASGSGGYTF. The CDR3 DNA follows: TGCAGTGCTTCCGGGTCTGGTGGCTACACCTTC.

V is TRBV4-2 and J is TRBJ2-3, with 11 bases lining up with TRBD2. CDR1 and CDR2 from the germline V gene are LGHNA and YNFKEQ. With 0 bases clipped from V and 0 bases from J, the junction kept 2 bases outside the gene matches. The CDR3 length is 17 residues. The CDR3 DNA sequence: TGTGCCAGCAGCCAAGAAGGGACTAGCGGCAGCACAGATACGCAGTATTTT. It specifies CASSQEGTSGSTDTQYF.

CDR3 region: CASSPIGTGIYEQYF. The CDR3 nucleotides read TGTGCCAGCAGCCCGATCGGGACAGGGATCTACGAGCAGTACTTC. The chain is built from TRBV9 and TRBJ2-7; 9 bases fit TRBD1. In germline, CDR1 is SGDLS, CDR2 YYNGEE. Germline trimming cut 4 bases from V and 3 bases from J; bases unmatched to any gene: 8. This CDR3 contains 15 residues.

The chain has TRBV9 and TRBJ2-3, with 7 bases aligning to TRBD1. Germline trimming cut 1 base from V and 1 base from J; bases unmatched to any gene: 15. This CDR3 comprises 19 residues. The germline CDR1 and CDR2 sequences are SGDLS and YYNGEE. This CDR3 is CASSVTPAARGQGTDTQYF. The CDR3 region has the DNA TGTGCCAGCAGCGTAACCCCCGCTGCGAGGGGGCAAGGCACAGATACGCAGTATTTT.

As regards this clone: The junction departs from germline at one end; a sequencing error may be responsible. This chain connects TRBV24-1 to TRBJ1-1, with 7 bases matching TRBD1. CDR3 length: 12 amino acids. CDR1 is KGHDR, CDR2 SFDVKD, per germline. The CDR3 nucleotides are TGTGCCACCAGTGACTGGACAGGCCGCTTTGTCTTT. It specifies CATSDWTGRFVF.

V gene TRBV29-1 combines with J gene TRBJ2-2, with D perhaps TRBD2 (7 bases). V lost 6 bases and J lost 2, with 16 bases in between. Per germline, CDR1 SQVTM and CDR2 ANQGSEA. The CDR3 is made up of 15 amino acids. CDR3 in DNA: TGCAGCGTACGTGGGGGGGCTCAAAACACCGGGGAGCTGTTTTTT. It codes for CSVRGGAQNTGELFF.

The rearrangement joins TRBV19 to TRBJ1-1, with 10 bases identical to TRBD1. This CDR3 spans 15 amino acids. The germline V gene encodes CDR1 LNHDA and CDR2 SQIVND (reference sequence). V lost 5 bases, J lost 11 bases, and 14 bases stayed unmatched. CDR3 residues: CASSPRQGAELGAFF. In DNA form, the CDR3 reads TGTGCCAGTAGTCCACGACAGGGGGCGGAACTAGGGGCTTTCTTT.

This clone was counted once. The chain carries TRBV19 and TRBJ1-2, with D possibly being TRBD1 (6 bases). V dropped 5 bases and J dropped 9 bases, with 10 bases sitting between them. CDR1 is LNHDA, CDR2 SQIVND, per germline (reference sequence). The CDR3 is 11 amino acids. The CDR3: CASSEDRRYTF. The CDR3 DNA is TGTGCCAGTAGTGAGGACAGACGCTACACCTTC.

The chain joins TRBV7-9 to TRBJ2-1, with TRBD1 matching over 8 bases. The CDR3 spans 16 residues. The ends lost 3 bases at V and 3 bases at J; junction bases unmatched: 7. Germline V lookup: CDR1 SEHNR, CDR2 FQNEAQ (reference sequence). The CDR3 spells CASSFGTGGNYNEQFF. CDR3 sequence (DNA): TGTGCCAGCAGCTTCGGCACAGGGGGGAACTACAATGAGCAGTTCTTC.

This chain joins TRBV27 and TRBJ1-1; perhaps TRBD1 as D (5 bases). Germline V CDR1 and CDR2: MNHEY, SMNVEV (reference sequence). CDR3 length: 15 residues. Trimming shortened V by 6 bases and J by 3 bases, and 17 bases separated the two germline ends. The CDR3 DNA is TGTGCCAGCAGACGGACGCAGGGAACACACACTGAAGCTTTCTTT. Translating it yields CASRRTQGTHTEAFF.

V and J are TRBV5-6 and TRBJ2-5, with 9 bases lining up with TRBD1. This CDR3 comprises 15 residues. V dropped 5 bases and J dropped 5; count of bases not matched to a gene: 10. Germline V gene data show CDR1 as SGHDT and CDR2 as YYEEEE. The CDR3 region has the DNA TGTGCCAGCAGGAGGAGGGGACAGGGCCGGGAGACCCAGTACTTC. Encoded protein: CASRRRGQGRETQYF. The whole variable domain, remainder taken from reference TRBV5-6 and TRBJ2-5, is DAGVTQSPTHLIKTRGQQVTLRCSPKSGHDTVSWYQQALGQGPQFIFQYYEEEERQRGNFPDRFSGHQFPNYSSELNVNALLLGDSALYLCASRRRGQGRETQYFGPGTRLLVL.